This T cell receptor beta chain was captured in a study of T-cell reconstitution after alpha-beta-depleted transplantation in children. Regarding the study as a whole: Several hundred expanded graft clones reportedly were the source of alpha-beta T cells about two months after transplant. T-cell counts and diversity at one year post-transplant came mainly from newly produced T cells.

Between the trimmed V and J ends, which lost 7 bases and 9 bases, there was a span of 26 bases. CDR3 size: 16 residues. Germline V gene lookup returns CDR1 ENHRY and CDR2 SYGVKD. This clonotype was seen repeatedly, ten times or more. Antigen unknown. Molecular barcoding with unique molecular identifiers was used for the TCRbeta library. TCRdb re-derived calls from the PCR reads in MiXCR, one entry per CDR3 protein. The table has some 70,000 distinct CDR3 sequences, roughly 4.4% seen once. The source was PBMCs, mostly from graft donor cells, collected 180 days after TCRalphabeta/CD19-depleted stem cell transplant. This clonotype was sampled from a boy under two years old who had a stem cell transplant for acute myeloid leukemia, so the T cells may come from the graft donor. V is TRBV10-3 and J is TRBJ2-3; tentatively, D is TRBD1 (6 bases). The DNA of the CDR3 is TGTGCCATCATACGGGGACACAGCATCGCACTTTTGACGCAGTATTTT. This gives the protein CAIIRGHSIALLTQYF.